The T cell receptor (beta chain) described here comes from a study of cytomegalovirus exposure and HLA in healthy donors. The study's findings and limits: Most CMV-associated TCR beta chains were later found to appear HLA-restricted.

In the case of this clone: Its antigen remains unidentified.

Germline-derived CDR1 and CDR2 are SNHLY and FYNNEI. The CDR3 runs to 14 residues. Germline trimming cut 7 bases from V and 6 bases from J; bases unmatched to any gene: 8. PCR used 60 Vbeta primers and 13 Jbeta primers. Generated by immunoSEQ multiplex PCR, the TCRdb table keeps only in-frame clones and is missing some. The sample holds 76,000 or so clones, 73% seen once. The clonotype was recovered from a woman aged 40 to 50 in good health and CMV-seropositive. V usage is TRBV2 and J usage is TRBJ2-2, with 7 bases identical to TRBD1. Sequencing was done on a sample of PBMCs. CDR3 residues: CASKATGAPGELFF. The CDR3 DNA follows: TGTGCCAGCAAAGCCACAGGGGCGCCCGGGGAGCTGTTTTTT.